This T cell receptor (beta chain) was identified in a study of beta chain features in type 1 diabetes. Isolated RNA was reverse transcribed in full, so expressed TCRB transcripts were sequenced. Assay: immunoSEQ multiplex PCR; the TCRdb copy retains only in-frame clones and omits some. The sample includes 250,000 to 350,000 clones, roughly an eighth seen only once; the top ten take 0.017%. J was trimmed by 10 bases and V by 1 base; bases with no gene match: 4. This CDR3 has 13 amino acids. In germline, CDR1 is SGHNT, CDR2 YYREEE (reference sequence). In the case of this clone: The antigen is undetermined.

General study findings and limits: Type 1 diabetes patients had VDJ junctions that carried fewer insertions and more deletions. Any HLA type influence on TCRB rearrangement was left unresolved here. Type 1 diabetes patients had moderately but significantly shorter TCRB CDR3s in all four CD4+ subsets.

V usage is TRBV5-4 and J usage is TRBJ2-1, with TRBD2 matching 8 bases. Source material: naive CD4+ T cells from blood. The clonotype was recovered from a man aged 30 to 45 with type 1 diabetes. The CDR3 region has the DNA TGTGCCAGCAGCTTGACTAGCGGACTCGAGCAGTTCTTC. It is translated as CASSLTSGLEQFF.